The present T cell receptor (beta chain) was sequenced within a study of cytomegalovirus exposure and HLA in healthy donors. The V gene lost 2 bases and the J gene lost 3 bases, with 14 bases spanning the gap. Germline values: CDR1 MNHNS, CDR2 SASEGT. The CDR3 extends over 15 amino acids. To note about this clone: No antigen is known for it.

Points from the study as a whole: It was 164 TCR beta chains that were listed as cytomegalovirus-associated.

These donors were members of the 120-subject validation cohort, a group separate from the approximately 670-subject first cohort. The repertoire was sequenced with immunoSEQ multiplex PCR; TCRdb's copy has only in-frame clones and lacks some. The table records 150,000 to 200,000 clones, about 82% of them present only once. V gene TRBV6-1 combines with J gene TRBJ2-7; D might be TRBD1 (6 bases). Sequenced: PBMCs. This sequence was found in a woman between 18 and 29 years old in good health and CMV-seronegative. The DNA of the CDR3 is TGTGCCAGCAGTGAATGGGGGCACGGGTACTACGAGCAGTACTTC. Translating gives CASSEWGHGYYEQYF.